Listed below are T cell receptor beta chains from one sample, sequenced in a study of human T cells and chemical hapten exposure. TCRdb itself ran the RACE reads through MiXCR, one entry per CDR3 protein. The sample contains around 42,000 distinct CDR3 sequences, roughly 3.3% of which appear only once. The sample here was whole blood, taken in connection with sensitization to the hapten diphenylcyclopropenone (DPC). Receptors originate from a man between 35 and 55 years old with alopecia areata. Some clones in this sample may be carry-over from other donors' samples. Both conserved end residues are part of each CDR3. A D gene is named only where the DNA matches it firmly. Clone sizes are given selectively: once, few, many, or a class where the clone is expanded.

d_call j_call v_call clone_size cdr3_nt cdr3_aa
TRBD1 TRBJ2-2 TRBV7-3 many TGTGCCAGCAGCCTGGGGACAGGGGTAACCGGGGAGCTGTTTTTT CASSLGTGVTGELFF
TRBD2 TRBJ2-3 TRBV9 many TGTGCCAGCAGCGCGGGGACTAGCGGAGCAGATACGCAGTATTTT CASSAGTSGADTQYF
TRBD2 TRBJ2-1 TRBV29-1 many TGCAGCGTTAACGGACTAGCGGGAGTACGAGAGCAGTTCTTC CSVNGLAGVREQFF
TRBD1 TRBJ1-1 TRBV2 many TGTGCCAGCAGTGAAGTCCTCTGGACAGGGGCTTGGGACACTGAAGCTTTCTTT CASSEVLWTGAWDTEAFF
TRBD2 TRBJ2-5 TRBV20-1 many TGCAGTGCTAGACCCAGCGGGAGGGCCGAAGAGACCCAGTACTTC CSARPSGRAEETQYF
TRBD1 TRBJ1-2 TRBV6-6 - TGTGCCAGCAGTACCGGGACAGGGAGTAACTATGGCTACACCTTC CASSTGTGSNYGYTF
TRBD2 TRBJ2-7 TRBV28 many TGTGCCAGCAGTTTCAGGTCCTTAGCGGGCCCCTCCTACGAGCAGTACTTC CASSFRSLAGPSYEQYF
- TRBJ2-7 TRBV5-1 many TGCGCCAGCAGCTTGACAGCCGGGAGTCAATCCTACGAGCAGTACTTC CASSLTAGSQSYEQYF
TRBD2 TRBJ2-4 TRBV5-4 many TGTGCCAGCAGCGCCGAGGGACTAGCGGGAGGGGTAGACATTCAGTACTTC CASSAEGLAGGVDIQYF
TRBD2 TRBJ2-1 TRBV5-1 many TGCGCCAGCAGCTTGGCGGGACTAGCGGGAGGGCCAACGAACAATGAGCAGTTCTTC CASSLAGLAGGPTNNEQFF
- TRBJ2-1 TRBV2 many TGTGCCAGCAGTGATGTCCAGGGGAACAATGAGCAGTTCTTC CASSDVQGNNEQFF
- TRBJ1-2 TRBV27 many TGTGCCAGCAGTTCACTTCCTAACTATGGCTACACCTTC CASSSLPNYGYTF
- TRBJ1-1 TRBV28 many TGTGCCAGCAGTTTCCGGACAAAACTGACTGAAGCTTTCTTT CASSFRTKLTEAFF
- TRBJ2-1 TRBV2 many TGTGCCAGCAGCCCCCGAGAAGGGAGCAATGAGCAGTTCTTC CASSPREGSNEQFF
- TRBJ1-6 TRBV9 many TGTGCCAGCAGCGTAGCGGTCGGGAACTCACCCCTCCACTTT CASSVAVGNSPLHF
- TRBJ1-5 TRBV20-1 many TGCAGTGCTAAAACAGGGAATAGCAATCAGCCCCAGCATTTT CSAKTGNSNQPQHF
TRBD2 TRBJ2-1 TRBV20-1 many TGCAGTGCTAGAGTTCCGGCTAGCGGGAGTGGGCGCTCCTACAATGAGCAGTTCTTC CSARVPASGSGRSYNEQFF
- TRBJ2-7 TRBV7-2 few TGTGCCAGCAGCTTAGAAGAATCCCCTCGCGAGCAGTACTTC CASSLEESPREQYF
- TRBJ2-2 TRBV25-1 many TGTGCCAGCAGTGATCGGGAAAGGTGGAAGGTAGATACCGGGGAGCTGTTTTTT CASSDRERWKVDTGELFF
TRBD2 TRBJ2-4 TRBV5-1 many TGCGCCAGCAGCTTGGGGCCGGGACTAGCGGGAGGGCGGAACATTCAGTACTTC CASSLGPGLAGGRNIQYF
- TRBJ1-1 TRBV19 many TGTGCCAGTAGTATGGGTGTTCGAGATGAAGCTTTCTTT CASSMGVRDEAFF